This T cell receptor beta chain was identified during a study of early T cells in non-severe SARS-CoV-2 infection (dated by TCRdb to the early 2020s). For context, the study as a whole: Bulk RNA from unsorted whole blood was used for TCR sequencing, so alpha and beta chains could not be paired.

Set within a cohort of healthcare workers in London, UK, this nested case-control study involved weekly PCR testing of nasopharyngeal swabs along with blood sampling. Between 23 and 31 March 2020, the week of the UK lockdown, healthcare workers were enrolled and then followed up weekly for as long as 16 weeks. Preparation of the library involved 5' RACE. The sequencer listed for this sample is NextSeq 500. In the TCR library protocol, unique molecular identifiers were attached to individual cDNA molecules to correct for PCR bias and sequencing error. Sequencing covered both TCR alpha and beta chains, and within each sample the abundances of alpha and beta sequences were tightly co-correlated. In the paper's pipeline: Decombinator V4 was used to perform V gene, J gene and CDR3 annotation of TCR sequences. Expanded TCRs were defined as changing significantly between any two time points under a Poisson model with p below 0.0001. TCR abundances were normalised to the total number of TCRs sequenced per sample and were expressed as counts per million. VDJdb, accessed on 1 November 2021, was searched for TCRs annotated for CMV, EBV and SARS-CoV-2, and TCRs annotated for more than one antigen were excluded. In TCRdb, the public reads were trimmed at Q25 with fastp and aligned with MiXCR, with productive beta chains retained. Rows with a matching CDR3 protein are joined into one entry that keeps the most common DNA and genes. None of the V and J calls come from the authors' own analysis; TCRdb made them. The sample has more than 80,000 distinct CDR3 sequences on record, 13% to 15% of them singletons. About 7.5% of the sample rests with the top ten.

The paper as a whole reports these results and caveats: VDJdb matching was skewed toward anti-spike CD8 responses and likely underestimated virus-specific expansions, missing private and CD4 specificities.

Concerning this clonotype: What this receptor recognizes is not known. Qualities for individual bases were not recorded, and no much larger clone is one base off.

Sequenced sample: whole blood. The receptor's source is an adult who was a healthcare worker with PCR-confirmed SARS-CoV-2 infection or an uninfected control (not recorded which).

The bases are TGTGCCAGCAGTGAAGAGTACAGCTCCTACGAGCAGTACTTC. It translates as CASSEEYSSYEQYF. The chain is made from TRBV6-1 and TRBJ2-7; the D gene cannot be resolved reliably. Taken from the germline V gene, the CDR1 and CDR2 loops are MNHNS and SASEGT. The CDR3 runs 14 amino acids, cysteine and phenylalanine included. The read is trimmed to its CDR3 DNA, 42 bases read in frame from base 1. Relative to germline, V is 1 base shorter and J is 0 bases shorter, with 7 bases between their ends.